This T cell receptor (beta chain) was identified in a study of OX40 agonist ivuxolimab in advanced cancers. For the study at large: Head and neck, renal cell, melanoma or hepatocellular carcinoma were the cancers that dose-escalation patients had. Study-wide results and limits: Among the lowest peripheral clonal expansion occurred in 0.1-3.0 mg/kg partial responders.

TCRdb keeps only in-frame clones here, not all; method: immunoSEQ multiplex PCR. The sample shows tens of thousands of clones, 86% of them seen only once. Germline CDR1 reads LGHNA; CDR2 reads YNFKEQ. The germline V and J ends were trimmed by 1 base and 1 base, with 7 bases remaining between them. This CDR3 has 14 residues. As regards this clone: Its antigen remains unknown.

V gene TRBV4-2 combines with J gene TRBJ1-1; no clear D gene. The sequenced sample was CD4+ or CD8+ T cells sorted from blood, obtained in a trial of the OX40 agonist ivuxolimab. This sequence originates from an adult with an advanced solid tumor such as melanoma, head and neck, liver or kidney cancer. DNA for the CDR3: TGTGCCAGCAGCCAAGTGGCAGGGAACACTGAAGCTTTCTTT. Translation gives CASSQVAGNTEAFF.